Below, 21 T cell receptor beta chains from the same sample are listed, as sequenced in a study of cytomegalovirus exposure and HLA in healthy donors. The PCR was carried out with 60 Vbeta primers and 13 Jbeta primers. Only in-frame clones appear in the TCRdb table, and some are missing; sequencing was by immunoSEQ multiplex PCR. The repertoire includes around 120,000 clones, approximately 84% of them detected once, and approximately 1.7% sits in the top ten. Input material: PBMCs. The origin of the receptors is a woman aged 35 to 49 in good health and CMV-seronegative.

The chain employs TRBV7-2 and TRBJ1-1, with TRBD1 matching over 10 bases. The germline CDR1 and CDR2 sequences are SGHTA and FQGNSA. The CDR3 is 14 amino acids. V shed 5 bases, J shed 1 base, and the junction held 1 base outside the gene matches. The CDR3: CASSRDRGNTEAFF. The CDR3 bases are TGTGCCAGCAGCCGGGACAGGGGGAACACTGAAGCTTTCTTT.

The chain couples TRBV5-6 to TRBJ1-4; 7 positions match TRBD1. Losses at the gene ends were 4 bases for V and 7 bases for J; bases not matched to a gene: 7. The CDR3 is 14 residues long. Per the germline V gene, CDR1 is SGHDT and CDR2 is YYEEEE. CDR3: CASSAGQFSEKLFF. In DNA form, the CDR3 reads TGTGCCAGCAGCGCGGGACAGTTTAGTGAAAAACTGTTTTTT.

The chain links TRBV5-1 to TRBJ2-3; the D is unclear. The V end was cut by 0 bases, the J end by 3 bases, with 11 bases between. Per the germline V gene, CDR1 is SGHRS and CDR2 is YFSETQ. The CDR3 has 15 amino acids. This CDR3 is CASSLENYPTDTQYF. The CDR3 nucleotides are TGCGCCAGCAGCTTGGAAAACTATCCGACAGATACGCAGTATTTT. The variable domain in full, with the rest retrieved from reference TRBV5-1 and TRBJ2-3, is KAGVTQTPRYLIKTRGQQVTLSCSPISGHRSVSWYQQTPGQGLQFLFEYFSETQRNKGNFPGRFSGRQFSNSRSEMNVSTLELGDSALYLCASSLENYPTDTQYFGPGTRLTVL.

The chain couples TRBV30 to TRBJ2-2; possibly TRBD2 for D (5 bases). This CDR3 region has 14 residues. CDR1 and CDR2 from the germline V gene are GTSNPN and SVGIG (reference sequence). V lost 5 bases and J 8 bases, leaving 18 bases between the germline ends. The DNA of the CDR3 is TGTGCCTGGGGCCGGGATCTTCTTGGGGGGGAGCTGTTTTTT. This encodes CAWGRDLLGGELFF.

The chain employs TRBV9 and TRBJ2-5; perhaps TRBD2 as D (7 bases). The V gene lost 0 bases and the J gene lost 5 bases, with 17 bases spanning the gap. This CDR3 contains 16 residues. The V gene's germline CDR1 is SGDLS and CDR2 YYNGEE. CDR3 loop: CASSVVGGAPRETQYF. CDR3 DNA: TGTGCCAGCAGCGTAGTGGGGGGGGCCCCTCGGGAGACCCAGTACTTC.

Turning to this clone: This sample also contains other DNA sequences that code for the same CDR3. The CDR3 sequence: CAWSVGGTEAFF. The DNA of the CDR3 is TGTGCCTGGAGTGTCGGGGGCACTGAAGCTTTCTTT. This chain joins TRBV30 and TRBJ1-1; D may be TRBD1 (5 bases). V was trimmed by 0 bases and J by 4 bases, leaving 6 bases between them. The germline V gene encodes CDR1 GTSNPN and CDR2 SVGIG (reference sequence). The CDR3 consists of 12 residues.

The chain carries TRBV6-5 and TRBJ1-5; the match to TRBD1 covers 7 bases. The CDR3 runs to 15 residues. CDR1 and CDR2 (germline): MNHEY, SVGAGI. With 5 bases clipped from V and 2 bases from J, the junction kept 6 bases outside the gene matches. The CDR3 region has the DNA TGTGCCAGCAGTCCTAGGGGGCAAGGCAATCAGCCCCAGCATTTT. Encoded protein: CASSPRGQGNQPQHF.

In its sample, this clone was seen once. CDR3 sequence (DNA): TGCGCCAGCAGCTCCCCGGCGGCCCTGGACAGGGGTGGGGAAGATGAGCAGTTCTTC. This gives the protein CASSSPAALDRGGEDEQFF. The chain is built from TRBV5-1 and TRBJ2-1; TRBD1 agrees at 9 bases. The germline V gene encodes CDR1 SGHRS and CDR2 YFSETQ. The CDR3 length is 19 residues. V shed 3 bases and J 8 bases; nucleotides not matched to a gene: 21.

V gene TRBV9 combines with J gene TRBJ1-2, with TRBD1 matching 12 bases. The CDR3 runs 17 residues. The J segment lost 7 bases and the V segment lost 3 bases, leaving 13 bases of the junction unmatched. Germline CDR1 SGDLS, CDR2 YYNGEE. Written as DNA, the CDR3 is TGTGCCAGCAGCGGAAGGGACAGGGGGCCCTCCTTGGTTGGCTACACCTTC. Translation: CASSGRDRGPSLVGYTF. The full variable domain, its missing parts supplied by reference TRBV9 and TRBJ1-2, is DSGVTQTPKHLITATGQRVTLRCSPRSGDLSVYWYQQSLDQGLQFLIQYYNGEERAKGNILERFSAQQFPDLHSELNLSSLELGDSALYFCASSGRDRGPSLVGYTFGSGTRLTVV.

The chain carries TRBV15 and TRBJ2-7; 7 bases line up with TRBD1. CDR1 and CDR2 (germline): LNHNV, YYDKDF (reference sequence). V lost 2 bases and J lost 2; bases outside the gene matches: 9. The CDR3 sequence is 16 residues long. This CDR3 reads CATSRKHRGSAYEQYF. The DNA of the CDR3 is TGTGCCACCAGCAGAAAACACAGGGGCTCGGCCTACGAGCAGTACTTC. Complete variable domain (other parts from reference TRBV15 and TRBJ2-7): DAMVIQNPRYQVTQFGKPVTLSCSQTLNHNVMYWYQQKSSQAPKLLFHYYDKDFNNEADTPDNFQSRRPNTSFCFLDIRSPGLGDTAMYLCATSRKHRGSAYEQYFGPGTRLTVT.

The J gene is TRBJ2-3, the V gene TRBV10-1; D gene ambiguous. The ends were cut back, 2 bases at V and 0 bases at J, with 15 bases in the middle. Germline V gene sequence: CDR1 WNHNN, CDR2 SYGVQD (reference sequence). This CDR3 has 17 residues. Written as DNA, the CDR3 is TGCGCCAGCAGTGAGGGTCTTAGCCTCGGTAGCACAGATACGCAGTATTTT. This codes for CASSEGLSLGSTDTQYF.

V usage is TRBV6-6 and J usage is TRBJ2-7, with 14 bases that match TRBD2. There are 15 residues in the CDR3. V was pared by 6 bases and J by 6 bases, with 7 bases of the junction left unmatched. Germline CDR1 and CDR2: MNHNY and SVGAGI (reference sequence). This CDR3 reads CASRPGTSGRGEQYF. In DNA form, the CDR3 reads TGTGCCAGCAGGCCCGGGACTAGCGGGAGAGGCGAGCAGTACTTC.

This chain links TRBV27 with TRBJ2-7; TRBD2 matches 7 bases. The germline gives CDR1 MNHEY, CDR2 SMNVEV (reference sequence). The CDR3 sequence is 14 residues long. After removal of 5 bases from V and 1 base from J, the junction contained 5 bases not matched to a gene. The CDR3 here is CASSKLATSYEQYF. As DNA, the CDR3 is TGTGCCAGCAGTAAACTAGCGACTTCCTACGAGCAGTACTTC.

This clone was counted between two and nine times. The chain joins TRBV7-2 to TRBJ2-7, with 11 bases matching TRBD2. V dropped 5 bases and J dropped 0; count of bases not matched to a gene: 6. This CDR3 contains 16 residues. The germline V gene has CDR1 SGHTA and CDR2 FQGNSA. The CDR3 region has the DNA TGTGCCAGCAGCCGAGGACTAGCGGGCGACTCCTACGAGCAGTACTTC. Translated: CASSRGLAGDSYEQYF.

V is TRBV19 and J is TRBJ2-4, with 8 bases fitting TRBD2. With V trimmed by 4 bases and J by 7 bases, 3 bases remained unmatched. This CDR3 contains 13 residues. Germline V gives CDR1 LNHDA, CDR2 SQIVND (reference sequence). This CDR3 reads CASSKGTSNIQYF. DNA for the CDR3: TGTGCCAGTAGTAAGGGGACTAGTAACATTCAGTACTTC.

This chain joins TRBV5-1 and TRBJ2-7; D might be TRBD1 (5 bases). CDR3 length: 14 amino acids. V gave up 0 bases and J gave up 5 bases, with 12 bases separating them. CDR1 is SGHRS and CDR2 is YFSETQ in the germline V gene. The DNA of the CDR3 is TGCGCCAGCAGCTTGGTACAGGCCAGCGACGAGCAGTACTTC. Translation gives CASSLVQASDEQYF.

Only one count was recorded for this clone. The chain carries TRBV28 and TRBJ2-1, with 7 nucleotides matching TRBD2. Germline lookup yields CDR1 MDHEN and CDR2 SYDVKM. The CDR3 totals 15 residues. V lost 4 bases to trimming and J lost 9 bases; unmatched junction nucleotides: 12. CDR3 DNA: TGTGCCAGCAGTTCCCTCAGGACTAGTAACACTGAGCAGTTCTTC. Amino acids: CASSSLRTSNTEQFF.

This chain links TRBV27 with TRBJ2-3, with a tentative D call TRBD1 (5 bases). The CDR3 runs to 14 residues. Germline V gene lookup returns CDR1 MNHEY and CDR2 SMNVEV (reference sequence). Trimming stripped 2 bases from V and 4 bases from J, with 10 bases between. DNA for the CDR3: TGTGCCAGCAGTTTAGTGGGGCAGGCAGATACGCAGTATTTT. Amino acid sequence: CASSLVGQADTQYF.

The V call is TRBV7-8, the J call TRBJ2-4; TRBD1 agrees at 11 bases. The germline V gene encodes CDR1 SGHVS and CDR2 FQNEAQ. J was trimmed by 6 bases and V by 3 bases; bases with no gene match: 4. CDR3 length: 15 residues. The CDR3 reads CASSLGTGGGNIQYF. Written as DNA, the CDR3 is TGTGCCAGCAGCTTGGGGACAGGGGGTGGAAACATTCAGTACTTC.

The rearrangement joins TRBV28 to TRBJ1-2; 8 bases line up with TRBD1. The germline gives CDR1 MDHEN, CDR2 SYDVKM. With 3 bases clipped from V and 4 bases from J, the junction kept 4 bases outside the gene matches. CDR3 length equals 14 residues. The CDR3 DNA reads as TGTGCCAGCAGTTTCCCAGGGGGCCCCTATGGCTACACCTTC. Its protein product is CASSFPGGPYGYTF.

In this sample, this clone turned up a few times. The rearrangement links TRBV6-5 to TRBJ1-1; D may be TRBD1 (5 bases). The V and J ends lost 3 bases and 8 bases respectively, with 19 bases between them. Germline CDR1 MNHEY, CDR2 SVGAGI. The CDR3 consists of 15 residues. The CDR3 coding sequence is TGTGCCAGCAGTTATATAGGACAACCAAGAACAGAAGCTTTCTTT. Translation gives CASSYIGQPRTEAFF.